Listed below are T cell receptor beta chains from one sample, sequenced in a study of control samples from healthy donors and cancer patients. Only in-frame clones appear in the TCRdb table, and some are missing; sequencing was by immunoSEQ multiplex PCR. This table has around 20,000 clones, around 85% appearing once. Sequencing was performed on PBMCs. Receptors were obtained from a man aged 55 to 70 with head and neck cancer. CDR3s include the opening cysteine and the closing phenylalanine or tryptophan. A D gene is named only where the DNA matches it firmly. Expanded clones are given a class, and other clones once, few, many or no size at all.

CDR3 length | clone size | J gene | D gene | V gene | CDR3 protein | CDR3 DNA
16 | NA | TRBJ1-6 | TRBD1 | TRBV5-1 | CASRDRAGPYNSPLHF | TGCGCCAGCAGAGACAGGGCGGGCCCCTATAATTCACCCCTCCACTTT
14 | NA | TRBJ2-5 | NA | TRBV9 | CASSVGGRRETQYF | TGTGCCAGCAGCGTAGGAGGGAGGAGAGAGACCCAGTACTTC
14 | NA | TRBJ1-2 | NA | TRBV13 | CASSLWDGSYGYTF | TGTGCCAGCAGCTTATGGGACGGTTCTTATGGCTACACCTTC
15 | NA | TRBJ1-6 | NA | TRBV14 | CASSQRQVYNSPLHF | TGTGCCAGCAGCCAAAGGCAGGTGTATAATTCACCCCTCCACTTT
13 | NA | TRBJ1-6 | NA | TRBV12-3/TRBV12-4 | CASGDSYNSPLHF | TGTGCCAGCGGAGACTCCTATAATTCACCCCTCCACTTT
14 | NA | TRBJ1-1 | NA | TRBV6-5 | CASSYVTGNTEAFF | TGTGCCAGCAGTTACGTGACAGGGAACACTGAAGCTTTCTTT
13 | once | TRBJ1-1 | NA | TRBV30 | CAWSVDSNTEAFF | TGTGCCTGGAGTGTGGACTCGAACACTGAAGCTTTCTTT
14 | once | TRBJ2-2 | NA | TRBV6-1 | CASSEIPNTGELFF | TGTGCCAGCAGTGAAATTCCCAACACCGGGGAGCTGTTTTTT
14 | NA | TRBJ1-2 | TRBD1 | TRBV18 | CASSLDRGRDGYTF | TGTGCCAGCTCACTCGACAGGGGGCGTGATGGCTACACCTTC
15 | NA | TRBJ2-1 | NA | TRBV27 | CASSFLARGDNEQFF | TGTGCCAGCAGTTTTCTAGCGAGGGGTGACAATGAGCAGTTCTTC
15 | NA | TRBJ1-2 | NA | TRBV5-1 | CASSKTTGINYGYTF | TGCGCCAGCAGCAAAACAACAGGGATTAACTATGGCTACACCTTC
15 | NA | TRBJ2-7 | TRBD1 | TRBV7-6 | CASSLAGTGGYEQYF | TGTGCCAGCAGCTTAGCCGGGACAGGGGGATACGAGCAGTACTTC
13 | NA | TRBJ1-1 | NA | TRBV7-9 | CASSFRDETEAFF | TGTGCCAGCAGTTTCAGGGACGAGACTGAAGCTTTCTTT
18 | NA | TRBJ2-3 | NA | TRBV5-1 | CASSLVILASDSTDTQYF | TGCGCCAGCAGCTTGGTCATTTTGGCTAGCGATAGCACAGATACGCAGTATTTT
12 | NA | TRBJ1-2 | NA | TRBV30 | CAHAPGAGGYTF | TGTGCTCATGCCCCGGGGGCAGGCGGCTACACCTTC
13 | NA | TRBJ1-2 | NA | TRBV12-5 | CASGLGPLYGYTF | TGTGCTAGTGGCCTTGGACCGCTATATGGCTACACCTTC
14 | once | TRBJ2-5 | NA | TRBV6-5 | CASSYSGIQETQYF | TGTGCCAGCAGTTACTCGGGGATACAAGAGACCCAGTACTTC
11 | NA | TRBJ1-1 | NA | TRBV7-9 | CASSQTGEAFF | TGTGCCAGCAGTCAAACCGGGGAAGCTTTCTTT
14 | NA | TRBJ1-6 | NA | TRBV9 | CASSVGIHNSPLHF | TGTGCCAGCAGCGTAGGCATCCATAATTCACCCCTCCACTTT
16 | NA | TRBJ2-7 | NA | TRBV3-1/TRBV3-2 | CASSQSPGRDGNEQYF | TGTGCCAGCAGCCAAAGCCCGGGGCGGGATGGCAACGAGCAGTACTTC
11 | NA | TRBJ1-6 | TRBD1 | TRBV12-3/TRBV12-4 | CASRDRGPFHF | TGTGCCAGCAGGGACAGGGGACCCTTTCACTTT
13 | once | TRBJ2-5 | NA | TRBV5-6 | CASSSKAGETQYF | TGTGCCAGCAGCTCCAAGGCCGGAGAGACCCAGTACTTC
17 | NA | TRBJ2-2 | NA | TRBV4-1 | CASSQLDLISNTGELFF | TGCGCCAGCAGCCAACTCGACTTGATCTCGAACACCGGGGAGCTGTTTTTT
14 | NA | TRBJ2-5 | NA | TRBV30 | CAWNSGAGMATQYF | TGTGCCTGGAACAGTGGGGCGGGGATGGCGACCCAGTACTTC
16 | NA | TRBJ2-2 | TRBD2 | TRBV2 | CASRWTSGDNTGELFF | TGTGCCAGCAGATGGACTAGCGGAGACAACACCGGGGAGCTGTTTTTT
15 | NA | TRBJ2-7 | TRBD2 | TRBV18 | CASSPGAGATYEQYF | TGTGCCAGCTCACCGGGAGCGGGAGCAACCTACGAGCAGTACTTC
14 | NA | TRBJ1-1 | NA | TRBV5-4 | CASSPSWANTEAFF | TGTGCCAGCAGCCCTAGTTGGGCGAACACTGAAGCTTTCTTT
12 | few | TRBJ2-5 | NA | TRBV5-1 | CASSQVQETQYF | TGCGCCAGCAGCCAGGTCCAAGAGACCCAGTACTTC
17 | NA | TRBJ2-5 | NA | TRBV3-1/TRBV3-2 | CASSQALARRGMETQYF | TGTGCCAGCAGCCAAGCGTTAGCGAGACGGGGAATGGAGACCCAGTACTTC
14 | NA | TRBJ1-1 | TRBD1 | TRBV7-3 | CASSSQGGDTEAFF | TGTGCCAGCAGCTCGCAGGGGGGAGACACTGAAGCTTTCTTT
15 | NA | TRBJ1-2 | TRBD1 | TRBV19 | CATLDRALRGYGYTF | TGTGCCACCCTGGACAGGGCCCTTAGGGGCTATGGCTACACCTTC
14 | NA | TRBJ1-6 | NA | TRBV30 | CASGQPRFGTPLHF | TGTGCCAGTGGACAGCCCCGATTCGGGACACCCCTCCACTTT
13 | few | TRBJ2-2 | NA | TRBV11-3 | CASSSSNTGELFF | TGTGCCAGCAGCTCTTCCAACACCGGGGAGCTGTTTTTT
15 | once | TRBJ2-3 | NA | TRBV14 | CASSVRPERTDTQYF | TGTGCCAGCAGCGTCCGACCTGAGCGCACAGATACGCAGTATTTT
16 | medium-sized | TRBJ2-3 | TRBD1 | TRBV7-8 | CASSKRDRGSTDTQYF | TGTGCCAGCAGCAAACGGGACAGGGGTAGCACAGATACGCAGTATTTT
14 | once | TRBJ2-5 | NA | TRBV9 | CASSAGTIQSAQYF | TGTGCCAGCAGCGCGGGGACAATTCAATCGGCCCAGTACTTC
13 | NA | TRBJ1-2 | NA | TRBV27 | CASSSPLGHGYTF | TGTGCCAGCAGTTCCCCGCTGGGTCATGGCTACACCTTC
14 | NA | TRBJ1-1 | NA | TRBV11-2 | CASSFGQLNTEAFF | TGTGCCAGCAGCTTTGGACAGCTAAACACTGAAGCTTTCTTT
11 | NA | TRBJ2-1 | NA | TRBV20-1 | CSALIDGEQFF | TGCAGTGCCCTAATCGACGGTGAGCAGTTCTTC
14 | NA | TRBJ2-7 | TRBD1 | TRBV5-1 | CASRRQGDLYEQYF | TGCGCCAGCAGAAGACAGGGCGACCTCTACGAGCAGTACTTC
13 | NA | TRBJ2-3 | NA | TRBV2 | CASSEGGTGSQYF | TGTGCCAGCAGTGAAGGAGGGACTGGTTCGCAGTATTTT
16 | NA | TRBJ2-3 | TRBD2 | TRBV5-4 | CASSLKSGTIKDTQYF | TGTGCCAGCAGCTTGAAATCCGGGACTATCAAAGATACGCAGTATTTT